One and the same sample provided the 18 T cell receptor beta chains below, sequenced in a study of neoadjuvant nivolumab and ipilimumab in lung cancer. Clones were read by immunoSEQ multiplex PCR, and TCRdb kept only the in-frame ones, dropping some. The top ten clones hold 7% to 9% of a sample with 15,000 to 20,000 clones, 76% of them seen once. Sequences were derived from tumor tissue, sampled after neoadjuvant nivolumab, alone or with ipilimumab, at or shortly before surgery. These receptors originate from an adult with non-small cell lung cancer.

In this sample, this clone turned up a few times. The CDR3: CAWSLGGDSGNTIYF. In nucleotides, the CDR3 is TGTGCCTGGAGCTTAGGCGGTGACTCTGGAAACACCATATATTTT. V and J are TRBV30 and TRBJ1-3, with D hard to call. Germline CDR1 reads GTSNPN; CDR2 reads SVGIG (reference sequence). V shed 3 bases and J shed 0 bases, with 12 bases lying between them. There are 15 residues in the CDR3.

V usage is TRBV6-5 and J usage is TRBJ2-2; a possible D gene is TRBD1 (5 bases). CDR1 is MNHEY, CDR2 SVGAGI, per germline. V lost 4 bases and J 1 base, leaving 7 bases between the germline ends. CDR3 length: 14 amino acids. CDR3 sequence reads: CASSSGQNTGELFF. The CDR3 DNA reads as TGTGCCAGCAGTTCTGGACAGAACACCGGGGAGCTGTTTTTT.

This clone was seen a few times. This chain connects TRBV14 to TRBJ2-7, with 12 bases identical to TRBD2. Losses at the gene ends were 2 bases for V and 2 bases for J; bases not matched to a gene: 10. This CDR3 has 18 residues. The germline V gene has CDR1 SGHDN and CDR2 FVKESK. The CDR3 DNA is TGTGCCAGCAGCCAACGACTCGGGACTAGCGGGTACACCTACGAGCAGTACTTC. Encoded protein: CASSQRLGTSGYTYEQYF.

The gene calls are TRBV30 and TRBJ2-6; a possible D gene is TRBD2 (7 bases). This CDR3 comprises 14 residues. Trimming removed 7 bases at V and 12 bases at J, with 22 bases between. Per the germline V gene, CDR1 is GTSNPN and CDR2 is SVGIG (reference sequence). The CDR3 here is CASRRGGTSSVLTF. DNA of the CDR3: TGTGCCTCAAGGAGGGGGGGGACCTCTTCCGTCCTGACTTTC.

The V gene is TRBV7-8, the J gene TRBJ2-1; 7 nucleotides align to TRBD2. V shed 4 bases, J shed 4 bases, and the junction held 7 bases outside the gene matches. The germline V gene has CDR1 SGHVS and CDR2 FQNEAQ. This CDR3 spans 15 amino acids. The CDR3 reads CASSSAGERYNEQFF. In DNA form, the CDR3 reads TGTGCCAGCAGCTCCGCGGGAGAACGATACAATGAGCAGTTCTTC.

As for this clone: The junction differs from germline at one of its ends, possibly a read error. The V and J genes are TRBV5-1 and TRBJ1-2; no reliable D call. There are 15 residues in the CDR3. Germline values: CDR1 SGHRS, CDR2 YFSETQ. CDR3 bases: TGTGCCAGCAGCTTGGTTACGGGAGCCAGCTATGGCTACACCTTC. Amino acids: CASSLVTGASYGYTF. The entire variable domain, with the rest obtained from reference TRBV5-1 and TRBJ1-2, is as follows: KAGVTQTPRYLIKTRGQQVTLSCSPISGHRSVSWYQQTPGQGLQFLFEYFSETQRNKGNFPGRFSGRQFSNSRSEMNVSTLELGDSALYLCASSLVTGASYGYTFGSGTRLTVV.

The genes are TRBV5-6 and TRBJ2-7; tentatively, D is TRBD2 (5 bases). Trimming stripped 0 bases from V and 5 bases from J, with 6 bases between. The CDR3 is 12 amino acids. Germline-derived CDR1 and CDR2 are SGHDT and YYEEEE. The CDR3 sequence is CASSLAGNEQYF. CDR3 nucleotides: TGTGCCAGCAGCTTGGCCGGGAACGAGCAGTACTTC. The complete variable domain, with remaining parts taken from reference TRBV5-6 and TRBJ2-7, reads DAGVTQSPTHLIKTRGQQVTLRCSPKSGHDTVSWYQQALGQGPQFIFQYYEEEERQRGNFPDRFSGHQFPNYSSELNVNALLLGDSALYLCASSLAGNEQYFGPGTRLTVT.

V is TRBV5-1 and J is TRBJ2-1, with D perhaps given as TRBD1 or TRBD2 (5 bases each). The CDR3 has 15 amino acids. Germline loops: CDR1 SGHRS, CDR2 YFSETQ. The ends were cut back, 4 bases at V and 9 bases at J, with 20 bases in the middle. CDR3 loop: CASSVLGAQTSEQFF. DNA of the CDR3: TGCGCCAGCAGCGTACTAGGGGCCCAGACGAGTGAGCAGTTCTTC.

This chain connects TRBV18 to TRBJ2-7, with TRBD2 matching over 12 bases. The trim removed 3 bases at V and 2 bases at J, leaving 11 bases unmatched. The V gene's germline CDR1 is KGHSH and CDR2 LQKENI. The CDR3 is 18 amino acids. The CDR3 nucleotides are TGTGCCAGCTCACCTCTTTTACTAGCGGGAGGTACCGCCTACGAGCAGTACTTC. The encoded protein is CASSPLLLAGGTAYEQYF.

This chain connects TRBV4-3 to TRBJ1-1; D gene uncertain. The germline gives CDR1 LGHNA, CDR2 YSLEER. The CDR3 is 14 residues long. V lost 1 base and J 2 bases, leaving 8 bases between the germline ends. The CDR3 region has the DNA TGCGCCAGCAGCCAAGCGGTAGACAACACTGAAGCTTTCTTT. Its protein is CASSQAVDNTEAFF.

This chain uses TRBV14 with TRBJ1-1; a possible D gene is TRBD1 (6 bases). Germline V gene data show CDR1 as SGHDN and CDR2 as FVKESK. Deletions cut 2 bases from V and 3 bases from J, with 13 bases between. The CDR3 sequence is 15 residues long. The CDR3 nucleotides are TGTGCCAGCAGCCAATCAACAGGGCACTACACTGAAGCTTTCTTT. Protein product: CASSQSTGHYTEAFF. Looking up the rest from reference TRBV14 and TRBJ1-1 gives the full variable domain: EAGVTQFPSHSVIEKGQTVTLRCDPISGHDNLYWYRRVMGKEIKFLLHFVKESKQDESGMPNNRFLAERTGGTYSTLKVQPAELEDSGVYFCASSQSTGHYTEAFFGQGTRLTVV.

V and J are TRBV19 and TRBJ1-2, with 7 bases aligning to TRBD1. Per the germline V gene, CDR1 is LNHDA and CDR2 is SQIVND (reference sequence). The CDR3 totals 14 residues. V was clipped by 9 bases and J by 4 bases; unmatched bases: 11. The CDR3 coding sequence is TGTGCCAGCAACCGTTTACAGGGGCCCTATGGCTACACCTTC. Its translation is CASNRLQGPYGYTF.

This clone was recorded once. A junction end diverges from the germline sequence, so it may reflect a read error. The chain couples TRBV9 to TRBJ2-1, with 11 bases identical to TRBD2. CDR1 is SGDLS, CDR2 YYNGEE, per germline. The length of the CDR3 is 15 residues. In DNA form, the CDR3 reads TGTGCCGGCAGCGTAGCGGGAGGGCCATACAATGAGCAGTTCTTC. Protein product: CAGSVAGGPYNEQFF.

The chain combines TRBV25-1 with TRBJ2-5, with TRBD2 identical over 7 bases. Unmatched junction bases numbered 5, after V lost 6 bases and J lost 7 bases. There are 12 residues in the CDR3. Germline assignment: CDR1 MGHDK and CDR2 SYGVNS. The CDR3 reads CASRGGRGTQYF. DNA for the CDR3: TGTGCCAGCAGGGGAGGGAGGGGGACCCAGTACTTC.

The V and J genes are TRBV25-1 and TRBJ2-2; D not resolved. The ends were cut back, 6 bases at V and 1 base at J, with 6 bases in the middle. Germline V CDR1 and CDR2: MGHDK, SYGVNS. The CDR3 sequence is 13 residues long. The CDR3 nucleotides are TGTGCCAGCAGGGGAATGAACACCGGGGAGCTGTTTTTT. Protein sequence: CASRGMNTGELFF.

This clone appeared a few times. V is TRBV11-3 and J is TRBJ1-1; D perhaps matches TRBD1 (5 bases). V was trimmed by 6 bases and J by 3 bases, leaving 11 bases between them. This CDR3 region has 13 residues. Per germline, CDR1 SGHNT and CDR2 YENEEA. CDR3 nucleotide sequence: TGTGCCAGCAGTCAGGGTTTAGACACTGAAGCTTTCTTT. This translates into CASSQGLDTEAFF.

CDR3 nucleotides: TGCGCCAGCAGCTTTGAGCGGGAGTTCAACAATGAGCAGTTCTTC. Protein sequence: CASSFEREFNNEQFF. The genes are TRBV5-1 and TRBJ2-1, with TRBD2 identical over 8 bases. Germline V CDR1 and CDR2: SGHRS, YFSETQ. The CDR3 is made up of 15 amino acids. V shed 2 bases, J shed 5 bases, and the junction held 6 bases outside the gene matches.

The chain carries TRBV6-6 and TRBJ2-1; 10 nucleotides match TRBD1. CDR1 and CDR2 from the germline V gene are MNHNY and SVGAGI (reference sequence). This CDR3 region has 15 residues. Trimming at V came to 2 bases and at J to 6 bases, leaving 4 bases not matched to a gene. The CDR3 DNA sequence: TGTGCCAGCAGTTACGGACAGGGGGTGGGCAATGAGCAGTTCTTC. This sequence encodes CASSYGQGVGNEQFF.